This TCR beta chain derives from a study of a mutant IDH1 vaccine in newly diagnosed glioma. Time point here: week 35, safety follow-up. Every vaccination contained 300 ug of the mutant IDH1 20-mer peptide and was paired with topical imiquimod. In regard to this clone: The antigen is unknown.

This table comes from immunoSEQ multiplex PCR, and its TCRdb copy is limited to in-frame clones, with some not included. There are 50,000 to 70,000 clones in the sample; less than 90% occur only once, and about 4.6% lies in the top ten. The CDR3 has 15 amino acids. Germline CDR1 is MNHEY and CDR2 is SVGAGI. J lost 6 bases, V lost 6 bases, and 8 bases had no gene match. This clonotype was obtained from a man aged 30 to 45 with glioma. The chain uses TRBV6-5 and TRBJ1-5, with 10 bases fitting TRBD1. The sample in question was PBMCs, obtained from a glioma patient whose treatment included an IDH1 peptide vaccine. The CDR3 DNA reads as TGTGCCAGCAGCCCGGGACAGGGGTTTACTCAGCCCCAGCATTTT. As protein: CASSPGQGFTQPQHF.